In its sample, the clone carrying this T cell receptor (beta chain) was seen once. This CDR3 has 13 amino acids. CDR1 is SNHLY, CDR2 FYNNEI, per germline. V was pared by 7 bases and J by 4 bases, with 11 bases between. These data are taken from a study of shared clonotypes between healthy human individuals. The method was immunoSEQ multiplex PCR; TCRdb's version includes in-frame clones alone and lacks a portion of them. Of millions of clones in the sample, 90% to 95% were seen once. Sequencing input: naive CD4+ T cells from PBMCs. The subset is: CD45RA+ positively selected. The chain uses TRBV2 and TRBJ2-1; possible D gene TRBD1, 5 bases. The sequence came from a man between 18 and 29 years old in good health. Some clones in this sample may be carry-over from other donors' samples. As DNA, the CDR3 is TGTGCCAGCAATGTGGGGCAGTACAATGAGCAGTTCTTC. Its translation: CASNVGQYNEQFF. The full variable domain, completed using reference TRBV2 and TRBJ2-1, is EPEVTQTPSHQVTQMGQEVILRCVPISNHLYFYWYRQILGQKVEFLVSFYNNEISEKSEIFDDQFSVERPDGSNFTLKIRSTKLEDSAMYFCASNVGQYNEQFFGPGTRLTVL.